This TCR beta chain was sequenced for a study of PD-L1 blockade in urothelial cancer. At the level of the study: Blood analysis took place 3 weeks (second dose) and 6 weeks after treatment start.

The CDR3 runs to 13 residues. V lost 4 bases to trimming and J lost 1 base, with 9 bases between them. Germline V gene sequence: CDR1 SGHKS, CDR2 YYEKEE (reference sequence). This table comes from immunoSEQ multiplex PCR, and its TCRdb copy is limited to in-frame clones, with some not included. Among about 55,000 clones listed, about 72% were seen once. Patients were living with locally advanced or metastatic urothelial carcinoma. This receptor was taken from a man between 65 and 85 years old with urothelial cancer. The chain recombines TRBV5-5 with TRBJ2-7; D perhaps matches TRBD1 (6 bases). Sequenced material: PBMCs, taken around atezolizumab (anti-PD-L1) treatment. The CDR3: CASSLGQSYEQYF. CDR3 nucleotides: TGTGCCAGCAGCCTCGGACAGTCCTACGAGCAGTACTTC.